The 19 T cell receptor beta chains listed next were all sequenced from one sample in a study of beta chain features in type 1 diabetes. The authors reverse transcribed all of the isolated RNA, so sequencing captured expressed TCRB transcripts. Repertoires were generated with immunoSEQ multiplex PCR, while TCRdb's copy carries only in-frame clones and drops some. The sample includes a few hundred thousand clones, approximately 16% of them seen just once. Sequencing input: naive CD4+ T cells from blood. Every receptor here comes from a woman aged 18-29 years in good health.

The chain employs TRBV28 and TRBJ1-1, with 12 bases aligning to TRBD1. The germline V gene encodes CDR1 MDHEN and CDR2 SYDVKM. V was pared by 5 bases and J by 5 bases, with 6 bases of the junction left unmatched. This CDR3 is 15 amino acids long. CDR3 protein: CASSPGDRGRTEAFF. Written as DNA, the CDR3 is TGTGCCAGCAGTCCTGGGGACAGGGGGCGTACTGAAGCTTTCTTT.

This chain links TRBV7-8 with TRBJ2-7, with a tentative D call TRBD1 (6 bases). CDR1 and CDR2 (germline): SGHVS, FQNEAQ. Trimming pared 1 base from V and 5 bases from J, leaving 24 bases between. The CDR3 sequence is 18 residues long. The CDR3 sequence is CASSLDREQGIRMNEQYF. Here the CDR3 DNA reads TGTGCCAGCAGCTTAGATCGAGAGCAGGGGATAAGGATGAACGAGCAGTACTTC.

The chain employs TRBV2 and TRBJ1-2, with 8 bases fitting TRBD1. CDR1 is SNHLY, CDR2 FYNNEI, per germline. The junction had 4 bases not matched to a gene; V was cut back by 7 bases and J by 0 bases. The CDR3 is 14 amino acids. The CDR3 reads CASIDRGANYGYTF. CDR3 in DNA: TGTGCCAGCATTGACAGGGGTGCTAACTATGGCTACACCTTC.

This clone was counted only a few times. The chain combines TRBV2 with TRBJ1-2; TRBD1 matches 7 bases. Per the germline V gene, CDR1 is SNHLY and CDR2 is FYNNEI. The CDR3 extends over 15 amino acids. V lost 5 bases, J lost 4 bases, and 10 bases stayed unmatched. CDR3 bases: TGTGCCAGCAGTCTTGACAGGGCCTCTATCTATGGCTACACCTTC. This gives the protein CASSLDRASIYGYTF.

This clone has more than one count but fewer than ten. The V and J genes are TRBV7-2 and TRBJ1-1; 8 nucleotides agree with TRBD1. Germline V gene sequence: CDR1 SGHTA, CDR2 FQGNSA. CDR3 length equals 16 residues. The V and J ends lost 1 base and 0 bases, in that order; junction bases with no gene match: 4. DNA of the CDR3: TGTGCCAGCAGCTTAGGTCAGGGGGCTCTGAACACTGAAGCTTTCTTT. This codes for CASSLGQGALNTEAFF.

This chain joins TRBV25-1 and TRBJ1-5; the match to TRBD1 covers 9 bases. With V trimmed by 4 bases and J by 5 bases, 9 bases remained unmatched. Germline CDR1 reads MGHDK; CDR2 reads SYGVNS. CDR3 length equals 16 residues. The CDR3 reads CASSANTGTGHQPQHF. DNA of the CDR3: TGTGCCAGCAGTGCGAACACGGGGACAGGGCATCAGCCCCAGCATTTT.

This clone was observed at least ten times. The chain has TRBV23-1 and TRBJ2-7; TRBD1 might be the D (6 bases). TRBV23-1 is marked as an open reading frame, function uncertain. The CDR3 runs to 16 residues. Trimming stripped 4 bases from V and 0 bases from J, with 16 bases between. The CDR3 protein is CASSRQEKRSSYEQYF. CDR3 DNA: TGCGCCAGCAGTCGACAGGAGAAGAGAAGCTCCTACGAGCAGTACTTC.

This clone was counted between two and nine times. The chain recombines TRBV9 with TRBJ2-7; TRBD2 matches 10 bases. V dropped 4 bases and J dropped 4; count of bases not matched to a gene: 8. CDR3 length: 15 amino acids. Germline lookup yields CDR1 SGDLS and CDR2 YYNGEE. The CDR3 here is CASSPRTSGVYEQYF. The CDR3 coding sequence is TGTGCCAGCAGCCCCCGGACTAGCGGCGTATACGAGCAGTACTTC. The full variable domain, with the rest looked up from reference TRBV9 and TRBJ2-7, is DSGVTQTPKHLITATGQRVTLRCSPRSGDLSVYWYQQSLDQGLQFLIQYYNGEERAKGNILERFSAQQFPDLHSELNLSSLELGDSALYFCASSPRTSGVYEQYFGPGTRLTVT.

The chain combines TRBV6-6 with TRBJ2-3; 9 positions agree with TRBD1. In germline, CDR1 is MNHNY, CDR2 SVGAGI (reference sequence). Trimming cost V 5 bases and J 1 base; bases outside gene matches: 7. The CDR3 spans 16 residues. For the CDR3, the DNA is TGTGCCAGCAGTCTCCGTGGGACAGGGCGCACAGATACGCAGTATTTT. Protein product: CASSLRGTGRTDTQYF.

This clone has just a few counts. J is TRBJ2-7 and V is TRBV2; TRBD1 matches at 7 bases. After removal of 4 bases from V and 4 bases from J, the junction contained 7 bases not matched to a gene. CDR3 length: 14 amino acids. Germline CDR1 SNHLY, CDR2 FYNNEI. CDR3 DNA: TGTGCCAGCAGTGCGCAGACAGGGCTATACGAGCAGTACTTC. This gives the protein CASSAQTGLYEQYF.

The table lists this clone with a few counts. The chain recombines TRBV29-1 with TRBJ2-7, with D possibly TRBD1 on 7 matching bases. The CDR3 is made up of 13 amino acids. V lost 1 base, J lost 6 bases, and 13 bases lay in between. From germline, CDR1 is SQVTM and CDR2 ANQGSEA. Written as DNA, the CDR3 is TGCAGCGTTGAAGTCCGACAGGGAGGCGAGCAGTACTTC. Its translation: CSVEVRQGGEQYF.

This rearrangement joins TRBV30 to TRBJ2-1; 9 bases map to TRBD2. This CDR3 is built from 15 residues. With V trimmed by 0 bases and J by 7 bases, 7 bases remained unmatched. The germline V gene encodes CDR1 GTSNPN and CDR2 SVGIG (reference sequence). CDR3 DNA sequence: TGTGCCTGGAGTGTACTGAGCGGGAGGAGGAATGAGCAGTTCTTC. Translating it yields CAWSVLSGRRNEQFF.

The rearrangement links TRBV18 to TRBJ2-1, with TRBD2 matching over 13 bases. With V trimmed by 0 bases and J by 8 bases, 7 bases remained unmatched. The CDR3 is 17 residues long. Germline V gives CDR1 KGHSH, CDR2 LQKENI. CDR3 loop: CASSPPNGLAGEHEQFF. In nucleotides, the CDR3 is TGTGCCAGCTCACCACCGAATGGACTAGCGGGAGAGCATGAGCAGTTCTTC.

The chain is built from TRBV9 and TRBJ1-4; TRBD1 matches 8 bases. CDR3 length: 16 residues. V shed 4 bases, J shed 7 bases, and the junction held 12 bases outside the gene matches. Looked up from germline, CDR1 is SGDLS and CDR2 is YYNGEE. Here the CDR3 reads CASSTRTGLGGEKLFF. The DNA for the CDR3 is TGTGCCAGCAGCACTCGGACAGGGTTAGGAGGTGAAAAACTGTTTTTT.

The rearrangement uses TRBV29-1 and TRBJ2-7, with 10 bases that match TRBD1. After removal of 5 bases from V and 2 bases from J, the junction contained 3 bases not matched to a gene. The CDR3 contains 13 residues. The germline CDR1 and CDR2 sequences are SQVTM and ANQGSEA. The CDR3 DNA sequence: TGCAGCGTTAGTGACAGGGGGCCCTACGAGCAGTACTTC. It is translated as CSVSDRGPYEQYF.

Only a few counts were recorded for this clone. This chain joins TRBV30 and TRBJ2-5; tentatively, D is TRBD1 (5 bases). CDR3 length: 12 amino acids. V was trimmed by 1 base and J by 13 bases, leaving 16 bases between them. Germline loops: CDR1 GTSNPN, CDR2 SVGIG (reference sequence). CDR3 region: CAWSARVGHPYF. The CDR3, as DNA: TGTGCCTGGAGTGCCCGGGTCGGACACCCGTACTTC.

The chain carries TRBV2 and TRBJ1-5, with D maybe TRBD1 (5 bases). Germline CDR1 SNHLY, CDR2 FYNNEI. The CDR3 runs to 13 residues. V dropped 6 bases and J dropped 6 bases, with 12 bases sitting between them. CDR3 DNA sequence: TGTGCCAGCAGCGTAGGGGCATCTCAGCCCCAGCATTTT. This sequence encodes CASSVGASQPQHF.

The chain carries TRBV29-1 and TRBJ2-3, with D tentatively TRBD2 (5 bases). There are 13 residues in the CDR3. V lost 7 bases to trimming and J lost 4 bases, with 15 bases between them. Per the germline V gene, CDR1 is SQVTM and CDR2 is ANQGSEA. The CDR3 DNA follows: TGCAGCGCACTAGGTCACAGTGCAGATACGCAGTATTTT. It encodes CSALGHSADTQYF.

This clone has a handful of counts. Here the CDR3 reads CASSVTSGTYNEQFF. The CDR3 DNA follows: TGTGCCAGCAGTGTTACTAGCGGGACGTACAATGAGCAGTTCTTC. This chain uses TRBV28 with TRBJ2-1, with 10 bases lining up with TRBD2. Germline assignment: CDR1 MDHEN and CDR2 SYDVKM. The ends lost 5 bases at V and 4 bases at J; junction bases unmatched: 5. The CDR3 extends over 15 amino acids.